This T cell receptor beta chain originates from a study of T cell clusters in autoimmune cytopenias. Each sample's input was 200 to 250 ng genomic DNA, some 38,000 genome equivalents. Study-wide results and caveats: Compared with active autoimmune hepatitis patients, healthy donors showed 2.5 to 3-fold more exclusive TRB clusters. A dominant lymphoma-associated repertoire apparently masked the cluster-lack signature in secondary cytopenia versus chronic lymphocytic leukemia.

Concerning this clonotype itself: The antigen is undetermined.

TRB was amplified by touch-down multiplex PCR, primer pools A and B combined. One entry per CDR3 protein, without DNA, is what TCRdb gives after re-calling the multiplex PCR reads. The table for this sample gives more than 13,000 distinct CDR3 sequences. In germline, CDR1 is LNHDA, CDR2 SQIVND (reference sequence). The CDR3 covers 14 residues. Sequenced material: peripheral blood. The chain links TRBV19 to TRBJ2-3; TCRdb names TRBD1, which stays unverified in the absence of DNA. The receptor was derived from a human donor with an autoimmune cytopenia or autoimmune hepatitis (not recorded which). The CDR3 sequence: CASSETGRSDTQYF.